Described below is a single T cell receptor beta chain sequence and its context. Its antigen is still unknown. Per-nucleotide qualities are absent, and no much larger clonotype sits a single base away. The data derive from a study of cytomegalovirus exposure and HLA in healthy donors listed by TCRdb under 2017. About the investigation overall: An earlier analysis of approximately 640 of the donors reported approximately 300 Gb of sequence data and some 120 million unique TCR beta sequences from 150 million to 200 million T cells. An early release covering over 500 HLA-typed donors comprised roughly 300 gigabases of sequencing data and tens of millions of unique TCR sequences. The genetic ancestry cluster associated with self-reported Caucasian donors included over 80% of the roughly 380 genotyped donors. The aim of the study was to test whether cataloging public T cell receptors could identify signatures of past pathogen exposure. Using immunosequencing, the study profiled T cell repertoires from 666 subjects and related those repertoires to cytomegalovirus serostatus. In addition to the first cohort of roughly 670 subjects, a separate validation cohort of approximately 110 different subjects was used. To predict cytomegalovirus infection status, the study brought together high-throughput TCR immunosequencing, statistical association of individual TCRs with disease status, and machine learning. To study patterns of TCR occurrence, a later analysis re-analyzed previously published TCR beta repertoires from more than 550 donors and added high-resolution HLA genotyping. Rather than drawing on any new phenotypic data, the later analysis identified candidate immune exposures from TCR beta sequences and the way those sequences occurred across donors. In an earlier analysis of around 540 of the donors, high-throughput TCR beta sequencing was used to judge whether each TCR beta V gene segment behaved as functional or pseudogenic. Donor age, sex, ethnicity and CMV serostatus were compiled alongside the repertoire data. A later genetic analysis used genome-wide SNP genotypes for about 60% of the roughly 670 donors, treating that subset as a discovery cohort. All discovery cohort repertoires had been generated using a single sequencing platform. HLA typing included class I and class II loci at four-digit resolution. The number of typed donors differed by locus: about 620-640 for A, B, C, DRB1 and DQB1; 500 to 550 for DQA1; over 600 for DPA1; and roughly 470 for DPB1. Roughly five DR-DQ haplotypes were handled as single units for association and clustering because linkage in the cohort was strong. Among around 400 genotyped donors of the cohort, an average of roughly 230,000 unique TCR beta nucleotide sequences was sequenced per donor, of which 15% to 20% were non-productive.

The CDR3 numbers 13 residues from cysteine through phenylalanine. Only the CDR3 part of the read is kept: 39 bases, read in frame from the first base. CDR1 and CDR2, looked up from the germline V gene (reference sequence), are LNHDA and SQIVND. The germline ends are 13 bases apart after V is trimmed by 5 bases and J by 8 bases. The cohort consisted of some 670 healthy bone marrow donors. Cohort members were all nominally healthy when sampled, although unrecorded immune exposures were likely present. The donor tested CMV seronegative and was one of the 352 seronegative cohort members. Each donor provided a peripheral blood sample, and peripheral blood mononuclear cells were used for TCR beta sequencing. Genomic DNA extraction from the blood cell samples was performed with the Qiagen DNeasy Blood Extraction Kit. General findings and caveats noted by the study authors: Linkage disequilibrium might explain the correlated functional status among segregating V segments, but an unknown experimental factor could not be ruled out. A further reported finding was that TCR beta sequences accurately predicted the HLA-A and HLA-B alleles for most subjects in the first cohort. A later analysis reported that several top co-occurrence clusters appeared linked to parvovirus B19, influenza, CMV and Epstein-Barr virus. In the study, some 160 TCR beta chains were listed as associated with cytomegalovirus. Three of the identified cytomegalovirus-associated TCR beta chains were confirmed in vitro to be specific for cytomegalovirus antigens. The presence/absence analyses assumed that sequencing depth was roughly uniform across donors, and that assumption may not be true. Because HLA typing was unavailable for some donors at each locus, only the typed subset was used in association tests. The cohort was sequenced for TCR beta chains only, and without alpha or paired-chain data the features that could be detected were limited. An earlier analysis of around 540 of the donors showed that most TCR beta V segments appeared in productive rearrangements either about 90% or about 30% of the time, which broadly matched IMGT annotations. The authors suggested that the approach could potentially be generalized to other disease states and immunological phenotypes. A cluster of highly shared sequence variants was judged likely to be a technical artifact of the sequencing pipeline. In a later analysis, some 17,000 TCR beta sequences were associated with specific HLA alleles at a false discovery rate of 0.05. Compared with the approximately 710-donor mean, donors in an Asian-associated ancestry cluster had fewer N-insertions in productive TCRs, according to a later genetic analysis. In both the original and validation cohorts, the classifier was reported to diagnose cytomegalovirus status with high specificity and sensitivity. Compared with equally common non-associated chains, HLA-associated TCR beta chains in a later analysis were more clonally expanded and had lower generation probabilities. According to a later analysis, TCR association rates differed among HLA loci, with DRB1 alleles showing the most associated TCRs and HLA-C alleles showing the fewest. CMV serostatus was the only immune exposure information available for the cohort. The earlier analysis of almost 600 of the donors excluded roughly 17 rarely observed V segments, including chromosome 9 orphons, because counts were too low. Assigning TCR associations to individual alleles was difficult when HLA alleles, especially DR and DQ, strongly co-occurred. Because the 87-base-pair reads could not distinguish some IMGT-functional V segments, including TRBV6-2 and TRBV6-3, those segments were excluded. Most TCR sequences were observed very rarely across donors, whereas some public TCRs were present in many individuals. A later analysis found that most CMV-associated TCR beta chains appeared HLA-restricted, with HLA associations seemingly driven largely by CMV exposure. In a later genetic analysis, a missense DCLRE1C variant was associated with V-gene and J-gene trimming of TCR beta chains, and the association was replicated in an independent cohort.

The protocol used for the library was the immunoSEQ multiplex PCR assay. A mixture of 60 forward primers for TCR Vbeta segments and 13 reverse primers for TCR Jbeta segments was used in the multiplex PCR. A multiplex PCR assay on genomic DNA amplified the CDR3 region of rearranged TCR beta genes. The amplified TCR beta libraries were sequenced on the Illumina HiSeq System as 87-base-pair reads. As for how the authors treated the data: A later analysis counted about 80 million unique TCR beta chains across the 666 repertoires, and 10 million to 12 million of these chains were shared by at least two donors. Raw reads were error-corrected and collapsed into unique sequences by a nearest-neighbor algorithm in which closely related sequences were merged to remove PCR and sequencing errors. Alignment of CDR3 sequences to IMGT reference sequences was used to assign V, D and J gene segments. For a sequence to be retained, a match of at least six nucleotides to both a V gene segment and a J gene segment was required. Rearrangements were classified as productive when the CDR3 lacked stop codons and remained in frame with V and J, and all other rearrangements were classified as non-productive. CDR3 was defined by IMGT convention, running from the second conserved V-encoded cysteine to the conserved J-encoded phenylalanine. The earlier analysis of about 610 of the donors excluded sequences that lacked an unambiguous match to a single V gene segment. In an earlier analysis of around 590 of the donors, a V segment was called functional when productive rearrangements were above 56.7%, and segregating when the standard deviation between donors exceeded 5%. A statistical classification framework was developed to diagnose cytomegalovirus status using the catalog of TCR beta chain sequences. In a later analysis, TCR nucleotide sequences were compared against IMGT/GENE-DB human TR gene sequences so that V and J genes could be assigned. The TCRdist pipeline was used in a later analysis to assign CDR3 sequences and most-parsimonious VDJ recombination scenarios. In a later analysis, each TCR beta chain was defined by its CDR3 amino acid sequence together with its V-gene family, and reads lacking a unique V-gene family were excluded. As a way to deal with suspected cross-contamination and a sequencing artifact, a later analysis dropped approximately 570 nucleotide sequences that were highly shared and had low generation probability. For each public chain, a later analysis derived a clonal expansion index from normalized ranks of inferred template counts within each repertoire. A later analysis computed generation probabilities with a VDJ recombination model fitted to out-of-frame rearrangements, and checked the results against IGoR. A later analysis scored TCR-TCR, TCR-HLA and TCR-CMV co-occurrence with hypergeometric tests, applying a repertoire-size bias correction to TCR pairs. False discovery rates were estimated in a later analysis by permuting HLA or CMV assignments 20 times. In a later analysis, co-occurring TCRs were grouped with DBSCAN, and TCRdist sequence similarity was added when clustering was performed within HLA-allele-positive subsets. Repertoires with fewer than 30,000 or more than 120,000 public chains, plus five repertoires with anomalous nucleotide sharing, were excluded from co-occurrence clustering. What TCRdb holds here is the immuneACCESS table cut down to in-frame rearrangements. Part of the clones is not present; checked against another copy, under half of the missing clones reflect an unresolved V gene, and the others are unexplained. D and trimming were read from the DNA, whereas the V and J calls and clone size are those reported in that table. Within this sample are about 140,000 clones, with roughly 73% of them counted one time only. The biggest ten clones account for about 1.2% of the sample.

The source material was PBMCs. The V and J segments used are TRBV19 and TRBJ2-1; confidence is insufficient to name the D gene. The TCR was taken from a woman between 35 and 50 years old in good health and CMV-seronegative. The nucleotide sequence is given as TGTGCCAGTAGTCCGGAGTCTCAAGATGAGCAGTTCTTC. Its product reads: CASSPESQDEQFF.